This passage covers 24 T cell receptor beta chains from one sample sequenced in a study of blood T cell repertoires in COVID-19. Only in-frame clones appear in the TCRdb table, and some are missing; sequencing was by immunoSEQ multiplex PCR. The sample records 200,000 to 250,000 clones, roughly 88% being singletons. The sample consisted of PBMCs or T cells enriched from blood (not recorded which). The receptors come from a woman in her thirties who had been exposed to COVID-19.

The V call is TRBV12-2, the J call TRBJ2-5; the table's TRBD2 call for D was not verified on the DNA. TRBV12-2 is labeled a pseudogene. CDR3 size: 15 residues. CDR3: CASRLRLADQETQYF. Here the CDR3 DNA reads TGTGCAAGTCGCTTAAGACTAGCGGACCAAGAGACCCAGTACTTC.

The chain uses TRBV7-9 and TRBJ1-5, with D perhaps TRBD1 (6 bases). V lost 5 bases and J lost 3, with 11 bases in between. This CDR3 is built from 14 residues. Germline V CDR1 and CDR2: SEHNR, FQNEAQ (reference sequence). CDR3 nucleotides: TGTGCCAGCAGCATCGGACAGTTCAATCAGCCCCAGCATTTT. It codes for CASSIGQFNQPQHF.

The chain combines TRBV12-3 or TRBV12-4 with TRBJ1-5, with a weak D call TRBD1 (5 bases). The CDR3 extends over 12 amino acids. Between the trimmed V and J ends, which lost 6 bases and 9 bases, there was a span of 12 bases. CDR3 in DNA: TGTGCCAGCAGGGGGCGGCCCGGGCCCCAGCATTTT. This sequence encodes CASRGRPGPQHF.

This chain connects TRBV11-2 to TRBJ1-1; no clear D. CDR3 length equals 12 residues. Trimming pared 5 bases from V and 5 bases from J, leaving 9 bases between. Per germline, CDR1 SGHAT and CDR2 FQNNGV. CDR3: CASSAGLTEAFF. CDR3 nucleotides: TGTGCCAGCAGCGCGGGTCTGACTGAAGCTTTCTTT.

This chain links TRBV3-1 (or the pseudogene TRBV3-2) with TRBJ2-1; D is undetermined. Germline-derived CDR1 and CDR2 are LGHDT and YNNKEL (reference sequence). Trimming took 0 bases from V and 0 from J, leaving 6 bases between them. The CDR3 is 15 residues long. Written as DNA, the CDR3 is TGTGCCAGCAGCCAAGAACTGTTCTCCTACAATGAGCAGTTCTTC. This translates into CASSQELFSYNEQFF.

This sequence joins TRBV24-1 and TRBJ1-1, with 8 bases lining up with TRBD1. The CDR3 totals 14 residues. Germline V gene lookup returns CDR1 KGHDR and CDR2 SFDVKD. The V segment lost 3 bases and the J segment 5 bases; nucleotides outside the gene matches: 4. The CDR3 here is CATSDGQGKTEAFF. CDR3 DNA sequence: TGTGCCACCAGTGATGGACAGGGAAAAACTGAAGCTTTCTTT.

This chain links TRBV20-1 with TRBJ2-1; TRBD1 aligns across 7 bases. V shed 3 bases, J shed 0 bases, and the junction held 20 bases outside the gene matches. The CDR3 runs 20 residues. Looked up from germline, CDR1 is DFQATT and CDR2 is SNEGSKA (reference sequence). CDR3 protein: CSASGRQGSRFDTSYNEQFF. In DNA form, the CDR3 reads TGCAGTGCTAGTGGTCGACAGGGATCACGCTTTGATACCTCCTACAATGAGCAGTTCTTC.

The V and J genes are TRBV5-4 and TRBJ1-2; 8 bases line up with TRBD1. CDR3 length: 16 residues. V gave up 4 bases and J gave up 4 bases; unmatched junction bases: 12. Germline V gives CDR1 SGHNT, CDR2 YYREEE (reference sequence). CDR3 sequence reads: CASSTSETGVIYGYTF. CDR3 in DNA: TGTGCCAGCAGCACGTCCGAGACAGGGGTGATCTATGGCTACACCTTC.

This clone turned up a few times. The rearrangement uses TRBV27 and TRBJ1-5; tentative D call: TRBD1 (6 bases). The CDR3 loop spans 13 amino acids. Germline CDR1 and CDR2: MNHEY and SMNVEV (reference sequence). V lost 6 bases and J lost 9, with 15 bases in between. CDR3 DNA: TGTGCCAGCAGCTTACTGACAGGATGGCCCCAGCATTTT. Translated, it gives CASSLLTGWPQHF.

The V call is TRBV4-1, the J call TRBJ1-4; D gene ambiguous. V lost 0 bases to trimming and J lost 4 bases, with 12 bases between them. The CDR3 has 16 residues. Germline CDR1 reads MGHRA; CDR2 reads YSYEKL. The CDR3 reads CASSQDPSGFNEKLFF. The CDR3 coding sequence is TGCGCCAGCAGCCAAGATCCTTCGGGGTTTAATGAAAAACTGTTTTTT.

The rearrangement uses TRBV18 and TRBJ2-7; tentative D call: TRBD1 (6 bases). The V gene's germline CDR1 is KGHSH and CDR2 LQKENI. V lost 3 bases and J 4 bases, leaving 22 bases between the germline ends. This CDR3 contains 17 residues. In DNA, the CDR3 is TGTGCCAGCTCACCGGCGGATACCGGGACAAGGCGGTACGAGCAGTACTTC. It yields the protein CASSPADTGTRRYEQYF.

There are a few counts of this clone. The rearrangement links TRBV3-1 (or the pseudogene TRBV3-2) to TRBJ1-2, with TRBD1 as a possible D gene (5 bases). The V end was cut by 5 bases, the J end by 5 bases, with 9 bases between. The CDR3 totals 12 residues. Germline loops: CDR1 LGHDT, CDR2 YNNKEL (reference sequence). CDR3 sequence: CASSKQAYGYTF. CDR3 nucleotides: TGTGCCAGCAGCAAACAGGCTTATGGCTACACCTTC.

The genes are TRBV20-1 and TRBJ1-4, with a possible D match to TRBD1 (6 bases). Looked up from germline, CDR1 is DFQATT and CDR2 is SNEGSKA (reference sequence). The CDR3 runs to 13 residues. Trimming cost V 3 bases and J 7 bases, with 12 bases left between them. CDR3 in DNA: TGCAGTGCTAGTGGGACACCGGCTGAAAAACTGTTTTTT. Translated: CSASGTPAEKLFF.

V is TRBV18 and J is TRBJ2-1, with 10 bases that match TRBD2. CDR3 length: 17 amino acids. The germline gives CDR1 KGHSH, CDR2 LQKENI. Germline trimming cut 2 bases from V and 7 bases from J; bases unmatched to any gene: 11. The CDR3 coding sequence is TGTGCCAGCTCACCATCACTAGCGGGACAAGGAGTGAATGAGCAGTTCTTC. Encoded protein: CASSPSLAGQGVNEQFF.

This chain links TRBV24-1 with TRBJ2-3; 10 positions agree with TRBD2. After removal of 2 bases from V and 5 bases from J, the junction contained 12 bases not matched to a gene. Germline values: CDR1 KGHDR, CDR2 SFDVKD. This CDR3 comprises 18 residues. The CDR3 DNA follows: TGTGCCACCAGTGATTCCCCCTCCCTAGCGGGAGATGAAGATACGCAGTATTTT. Its translation is CATSDSPSLAGDEDTQYF.

V usage is TRBV25-1 and J usage is TRBJ2-3, with a weak D call TRBD2 (6 bases). The germline V gene encodes CDR1 MGHDK and CDR2 SYGVNS. The length of the CDR3 is 16 residues. Trimming cost V 3 bases and J 0 bases, with 13 bases left between them. Here the CDR3 reads CASSDRETFSTDTQYF. For the CDR3, the DNA is TGTGCCAGCAGTGACCGGGAGACGTTTAGCACAGATACGCAGTATTTT.

On this clone itself: This sample also contains other DNA sequences that code for the same CDR3. V and J are TRBV5-1 and TRBJ1-1; D gene uncertain. The V end was cut by 1 base, the J end by 0 bases, with 4 bases between. The CDR3 consists of 13 residues. Germline values: CDR1 SGHRS, CDR2 YFSETQ. The CDR3 coding sequence is TGCGCCAGCAGCTTGAGCATGAACACTGAAGCTTTCTTT. It translates to CASSLSMNTEAFF.

The rearrangement links TRBV10-1 to TRBJ2-3; TRBD2 aligns across 9 bases. After removal of 0 bases from V and 1 base from J, the junction contained 5 bases not matched to a gene. Germline values: CDR1 WNHNN, CDR2 SYGVQD (reference sequence). The CDR3 covers 17 residues. CDR3 DNA sequence: TGCGCCAGCAGTGAGTCGTTAGCGGGAGTCGGCACAGATACGCAGTATTTT. It is translated as CASSESLAGVGTDTQYF.

This clone was detected only once. This chain uses TRBV29-1 with TRBJ2-7, with TRBD2 identical over 10 bases. The CDR3 consists of 13 residues. V lost 5 bases, J lost 2 bases, and 3 bases stayed unmatched. CDR1 is SQVTM, CDR2 ANQGSEA, per germline. CDR3 region: CSVLSGRAYEQYF. The CDR3, as DNA: TGCAGCGTTCTGAGCGGGAGGGCCTACGAGCAGTACTTC.

The chain carries TRBV20-1 and TRBJ2-7; 8 nucleotides align to TRBD2. Trimming removed 3 bases from V and 10 bases from J; junction bases left unmatched: 5. CDR3 size: 11 residues. Germline V gene sequence: CDR1 DFQATT, CDR2 SNEGSKA (reference sequence). Here the CDR3 reads CSARQAGAQYF. Written as DNA, the CDR3 is TGCAGTGCTAGGCAAGCGGGAGCTCAGTACTTC.

The V call is TRBV18, the J call TRBJ1-1; 8 bases map to TRBD1. Per the germline V gene, CDR1 is KGHSH and CDR2 is LQKENI. The V segment lost 4 bases and the J segment 1 base; nucleotides outside the gene matches: 14. This CDR3 has 18 amino acids. The DNA of the CDR3 is TGTGCCAGCTCACGACCGGGACAGGATAACAAACCGAACACTGAAGCTTTCTTT. It translates to CASSRPGQDNKPNTEAFF.

This chain joins TRBV7-8 and TRBJ1-3, with a possible D match to TRBD1 (6 bases). Trimming stripped 3 bases from V and 4 bases from J, with 10 bases between. The CDR3 loop spans 14 amino acids. Germline V lookup: CDR1 SGHVS, CDR2 FQNEAQ. The CDR3 sequence: CASSFKGDGNTIYF. The CDR3 bases are TGTGCCAGCAGCTTCAAGGGGGACGGAAACACCATATATTTT.

This clone occurred once. In DNA form, the CDR3 reads TGCGCCAGCAGCTTGGATGCAGGAAATCAGCCCCAGCATTTT. The encoded protein is CASSLDAGNQPQHF. This chain uses TRBV5-1 with TRBJ1-5; D gene uncertain. V shed 0 bases and J shed 4 bases, with 8 bases lying between them. Germline lookup yields CDR1 SGHRS and CDR2 YFSETQ. CDR3 length: 14 residues. The full variable domain, in which reference TRBV5-1 and TRBJ1-5 provide the parts outside the CDR3, is KAGVTQTPRYLIKTRGQQVTLSCSPISGHRSVSWYQQTPGQGLQFLFEYFSETQRNKGNFPGRFSGRQFSNSRSEMNVSTLELGDSALYLCASSLDAGNQPQHFGDGTRLSIL.

This clone occurred once. Here the CDR3 reads CSAEGLALPRELFF. The CDR3 DNA sequence: TGCAGCGCGGAGGGACTAGCTCTGCCTAGGGAGCTGTTTTTT. The rearrangement joins TRBV29-1 to TRBJ2-2, with 9 bases fitting TRBD2. The CDR3 totals 14 residues. J lost 9 bases, V lost 7 bases, and 12 bases had no gene match. Germline V gene lookup returns CDR1 SQVTM and CDR2 ANQGSEA.